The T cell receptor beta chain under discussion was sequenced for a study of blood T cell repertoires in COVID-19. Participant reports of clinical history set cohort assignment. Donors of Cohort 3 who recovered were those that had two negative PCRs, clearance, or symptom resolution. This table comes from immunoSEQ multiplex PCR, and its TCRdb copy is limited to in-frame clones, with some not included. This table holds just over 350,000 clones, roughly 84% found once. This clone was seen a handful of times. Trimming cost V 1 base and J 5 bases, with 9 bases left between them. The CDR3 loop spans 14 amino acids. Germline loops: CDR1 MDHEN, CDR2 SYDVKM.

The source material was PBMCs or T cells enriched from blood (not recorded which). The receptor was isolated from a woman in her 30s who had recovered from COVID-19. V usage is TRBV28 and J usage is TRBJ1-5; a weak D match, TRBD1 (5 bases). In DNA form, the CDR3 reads TGTGCCAGCAGTTTATCGGGAGGGGATCAGCCCCAGCATTTT. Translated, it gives CASSLSGGDQPQHF.